The TCR beta chain described here comes from a study of T cell responses to AZD1222 COVID-19 vaccine. Whole-study results and caveats: Mapped onto spike, vaccine-associated CD4 TCRs spanned it and were dominant at 160-218 and 743-854.

TCRdb's table, derived via immunoSEQ multiplex PCR, lists solely in-frame clones and lacks some. The table has about 100,000 clones, around 87% seen once; the top ten hold 15% to 20%. Per the germline V gene, CDR1 is LGHNT and CDR2 is FRNRAP. The CDR3 sequence is 11 residues long. V gave up 0 bases and J gave up 4 bases, with 0 bases separating them. With regard to this clone: Antigen: not known.

This TCR was sampled from an adult in good health. This specimen was peripheral blood, taken on day 0 of AZD1222 vaccination. The J gene is TRBJ2-5, the V gene TRBV12-5; D ambiguous. The CDR3 is CASGLVETQYF. The CDR3 region has the DNA TGTGCTAGTGGTTTGGTAGAGACCCAGTACTTC. The whole variable domain, filled in from reference TRBV12-5 and TRBJ2-5, reads DARVTQTPRHKVTEMGQEVTMRCQPILGHNTVFWYRQTMMQGLELLAYFRNRAPLDDSGMPKDRFSAEMPDATLATLKIQPSEPRDSAVYFCASGLVETQYFGPGTRLLVL.